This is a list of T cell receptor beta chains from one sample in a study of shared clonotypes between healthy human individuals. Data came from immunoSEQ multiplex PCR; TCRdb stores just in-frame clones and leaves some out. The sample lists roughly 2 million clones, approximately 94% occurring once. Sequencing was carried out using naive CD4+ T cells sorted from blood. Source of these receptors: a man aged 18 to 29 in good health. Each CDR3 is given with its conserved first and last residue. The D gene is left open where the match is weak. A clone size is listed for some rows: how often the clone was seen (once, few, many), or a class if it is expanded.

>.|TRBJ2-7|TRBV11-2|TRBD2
TGTGCCAGCAGCTTAGCGGGAGGTTCCTACGAGCAGTACTTC
CASSLAGGSYEQYF
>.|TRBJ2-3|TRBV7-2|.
TGTGCCAGCAGCGTTAAGAGGGGGGCAGATACGCAGTATTTT
CASSVKRGADTQYF
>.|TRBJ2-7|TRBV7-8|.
TGTGCCAGCAGCTTAGCGGGGGTGGGGTTCTTCCCCCCCTACGAGCAGTACTTC
CASSLAGVGFFPPYEQYF
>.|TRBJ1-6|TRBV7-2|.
TGTGCCAGCAGCCCCGGCAATTGGGGTTCACCCCTCCACTTT
CASSPGNWGSPLHF
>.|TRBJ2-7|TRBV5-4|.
TGTGCCAGCAGCTCCAGCCCGTGGGCCTACGAGCAGTACTTC
CASSSSPWAYEQYF
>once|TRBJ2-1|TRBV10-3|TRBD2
TGTGCCATCATGTGGGCGGGAGGGGATGAGCAGTTCTTC
CAIMWAGGDEQFF
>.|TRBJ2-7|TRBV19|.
TGTGCCAGTACCTCGCCCCAATCCGAGCAGTACTTC
CASTSPQSEQYF
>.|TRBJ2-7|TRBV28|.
TGTGCCAGCAGCCGAACCGACATGAGCTCCTACGAGCAGTACTTC
CASSRTDMSSYEQYF
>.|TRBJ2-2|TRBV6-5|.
TGTGCCAGCAATACCGGGACAAGAGTCACCGGGGAGCTGTTTTTT
CASNTGTRVTGELFF
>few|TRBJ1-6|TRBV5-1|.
TGCGCCAGCAGCGAGGGTGGCTATAATTCACCCCTCCACTTT
CASSEGGYNSPLHF
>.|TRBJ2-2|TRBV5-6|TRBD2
TGTGCCAGCAGCTTGCCCAGCGGGGGTATCACCGGGGAGCTGTTTTTT
CASSLPSGGITGELFF
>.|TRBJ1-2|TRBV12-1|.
TGTGCCATCCGCTTCAGGGGGCGCGATGGCTACACCTTC
CAIRFRGRDGYTF
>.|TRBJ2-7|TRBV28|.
TGTGCCAGCAGTTTATCAGGGCCCTACGAGCAGTACTTC
CASSLSGPYEQYF
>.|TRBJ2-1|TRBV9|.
TGTGCCAGCAGCGCATTTTGGGGACGATACAATGAGCAGTTCTTC
CASSAFWGRYNEQFF
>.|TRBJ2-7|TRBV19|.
TGTGCCAGTAGTAACCAGGGGCTCTACGAGCAGTACTTC
CASSNQGLYEQYF
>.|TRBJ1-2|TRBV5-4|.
TGTGCCAGCAGCTTGGAGCAGGCGTTCTATGGCTACACCTTC
CASSLEQAFYGYTF
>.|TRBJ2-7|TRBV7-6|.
TGTGCCAGCAGCTTAGTCCCCCAGGGGAGCTCCTACGAGCAGTACTTC
CASSLVPQGSSYEQYF
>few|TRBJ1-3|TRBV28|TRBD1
TGTGCCAGCAGCCGCATGGGACAGGACTATTTT
CASSRMGQDYF
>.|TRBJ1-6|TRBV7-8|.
TGTGCCAGCAGCTTAGACGGGGGTCTGGGTTCACCCCTCCACTTT
CASSLDGGLGSPLHF
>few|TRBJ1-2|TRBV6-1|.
TGTGCCAGCAGTGGATTCCCTGGGGAGGGACATGGCTACACCTTC
CASSGFPGEGHGYTF
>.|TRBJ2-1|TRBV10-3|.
TGTGCCATCGCCGCGGAGAGCTCCTACAATGAGCAGTTCTTC
CAIAAESSYNEQFF
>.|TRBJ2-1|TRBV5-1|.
TGCGCCAGCAGCTTTAGCGGACAGTTATACAATGAGCAGTTCTTC
CASSFSGQLYNEQFF
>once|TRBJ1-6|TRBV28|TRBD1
TGTGCCAGCAGTCTACCCGGGACCGGGACAGATAATTCACCCCTCCACTTT
CASSLPGTGTDNSPLHF
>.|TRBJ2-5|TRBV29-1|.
TGCAGCGCTGAGGACCACGGCGGGACCCAGTACTTC
CSAEDHGGTQYF
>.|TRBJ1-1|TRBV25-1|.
TGTGCCAGCACGAACGATCAGGGTGAGGGAACTGAAGCTTTCTTT
CASTNDQGEGTEAFF
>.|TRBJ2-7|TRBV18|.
TGTGCCAGCTCACCCCGGGACACATCCTACGAGCAGTACTTC
CASSPRDTSYEQYF
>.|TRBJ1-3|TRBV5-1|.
TGCGCCAGCAGCTTACCCGAAGGGGGAGGAAACACCATATATTTT
CASSLPEGGGNTIYF
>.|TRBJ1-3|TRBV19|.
TGTGCCAGTACCCCGGGGTCTGCTGGAAACACCATATATTTT
CASTPGSAGNTIYF
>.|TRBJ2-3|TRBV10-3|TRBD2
TGTGCCATCAGTGAACGCGGGGGAGCTAGCACAGATACGCAGTATTTT
CAISERGGASTDTQYF
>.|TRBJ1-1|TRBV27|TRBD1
TGTGCCAGCAGTCCGGGACAGGTGATACGTGAAGCTTTCTTT
CASSPGQVIREAFF
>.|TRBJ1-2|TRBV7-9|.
TGTGCCGGAGAGGGGCCCGGGAAAGGCTACACCTTC
CAGEGPGKGYTF
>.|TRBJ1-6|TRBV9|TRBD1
TGTGCCAGCAGCGTGACAGGGGCCGGGAATTCACCCCTCCACTTT
CASSVTGAGNSPLHF
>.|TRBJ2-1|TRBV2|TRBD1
TGTGCCAGCAGAGATCACGGGACAGGGCGTTACAATGAGCAGTTCTTC
CASRDHGTGRYNEQFF
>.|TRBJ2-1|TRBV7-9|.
TGTGCCAGCAGTTTAAGGGGTCATGAGCAGTTCTTC
CASSLRGHEQFF
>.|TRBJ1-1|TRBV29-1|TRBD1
TGCAGCGTCCCCAGGGGGGAGGGCACTGAAGCTTTCTTT
CSVPRGEGTEAFF
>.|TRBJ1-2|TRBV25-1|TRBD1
TGTGCCAGCAGTGCCCACACAGGGGTATTAGGCTACACCTTC
CASSAHTGVLGYTF
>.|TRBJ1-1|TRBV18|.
TGTGCCAGCTCACCTCTTGGGGGGACTGAAGCTTTCTTT
CASSPLGGTEAFF
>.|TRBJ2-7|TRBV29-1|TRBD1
TGCAGCGTCGCGCGGGACAGGGCTTCCTACGAGCAGTACTTC
CSVARDRASYEQYF
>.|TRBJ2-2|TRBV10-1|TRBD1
TGCGCCAGCAGTGCCGGGACAGTGAACACCGGGGAGCTGTTTTTT
CASSAGTVNTGELFF
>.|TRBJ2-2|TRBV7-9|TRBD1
TGTGCCAGCAGCTCTAATGACAGGGTTGGAACCGGGGAGCTGTTTTTT
CASSSNDRVGTGELFF
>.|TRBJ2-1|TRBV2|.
TGTGCCAGCAGTGTGGGTTTTGGGGAACAGTTCTTC
CASSVGFGEQFF
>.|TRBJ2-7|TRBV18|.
TGTGCCAGCTCACTACAGGGAGACGAGCAGTACTTC
CASSLQGDEQYF
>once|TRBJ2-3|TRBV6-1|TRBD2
TGTGCCAGCAGTGGACTAGCGGGTTACACAGATACGCAGTATTTT
CASSGLAGYTDTQYF
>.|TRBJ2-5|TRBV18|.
TGTGCCAGCTCACCACCAGCTAACCAAGAGACCCAGTACTTC
CASSPPANQETQYF
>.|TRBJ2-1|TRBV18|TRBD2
TGTGCCAGCTCACCACCAGCGGGAGGGCCCTCGGGGTTCTTC
CASSPPAGGPSGFF
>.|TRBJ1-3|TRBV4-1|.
TGCGCCAGCAGCCAAGCCTACCAGGACTCTGGAAACACCATATATTTT
CASSQAYQDSGNTIYF
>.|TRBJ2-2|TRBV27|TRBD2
TGTGCCAGCAGTTCATACCCGGGACTAGATATACCCGGGGAGCTGTTTTTT
CASSSYPGLDIPGELFF
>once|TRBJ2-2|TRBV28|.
TGTGCCAGCAGTTTTCAAAGTTCCTGGTTAACAGGGAGCGGTAGAAGGGACACCGGGGAGCTGTTTTTT
CASSFQSSWLTGSGRRDTGELFF
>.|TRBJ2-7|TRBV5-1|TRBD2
TGCGCCAGCAGCCATCCGGGACTAGCGGTCTACGAGCAGTACTTC
CASSHPGLAVYEQYF
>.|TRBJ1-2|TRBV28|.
TGTGCCAGCAGTTTGTTAGGTGGCTACACCTTC
CASSLLGGYTF
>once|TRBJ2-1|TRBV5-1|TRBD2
TGCGCCAGCAGCTTGGCAGTAGCGGGAGGGTTAGGGGAGCAGTTCTTC
CASSLAVAGGLGEQFF
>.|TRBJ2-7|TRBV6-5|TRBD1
TGTGCCAGCAGTTATGCACAGGGGGGTCCCTACGAGCAGTACTTC
CASSYAQGGPYEQYF